The clone carrying this T cell receptor (beta chain) was counted many times. What it binds is not known. This record belongs to a study of regulatory T cells in long-lasting Graves disease. Study-level results: Persistent disease exhibited a predilection for TRBV28, TRBJ1-2 and TRBJ2-5.

Researchers made TCR beta libraries by using iRepertoire HTBI primers and running Arm-PCR on CDR3 regions. TCRdb recomputed calls from the multiplex PCR reads with MiXCR, one row per CDR3 protein. The sample consists of about 530,000 distinct CDR3 sequences, about 15% of them appearing once. Time point described: newly diagnosed GD, antithyroid drugs for less than 3 months. RNA from PBMCs was the source of the TCR library. V lost 0 bases to trimming and J lost 7 bases; unmatched junction nucleotides: 8. The V gene's germline CDR1 is SGHTA and CDR2 FQGNSA. The CDR3 contains 16 residues. These sequences were also reported in another study, on T cells in Graves' hyperthyroidism and ophthalmopathy.

The source is a woman between 40 and 65 years old with Graves disease. V usage is TRBV7-2 and J usage is TRBJ1-2; 10 positions match TRBD1. Material: peripheral blood mononuclear cells (PBMCs), obtained at new diagnosis, from a patient treated with antithyroid drugs. The DNA of the CDR3 is TGTGCCAGCAGCTTAGCGCCGGGACAGGGGTCGCTTGGCTACACCTTC. This sequence encodes CASSLAPGQGSLGYTF.